The 32 T cell receptor beta chains below were found in one sample sequenced in a study of low-dose radiotherapy and immunotherapy resistance in tumors. Time point noted: before trial treatment. Priming of first-strand cDNA relied on TRAV- and TRBV-specific primers (covering alpha and beta chains). TCR amplification used roughly 20 PCR cycles, a constant-region primer and a V-primer adapter. TCRdb re-called the reads through MiXCR, storing one row per CDR3 protein. The table records tens of thousands of distinct CDR3 sequences, around 30% of them present only once. This specimen was PBMCs, taken before treatment. Receptors originate from a female donor with ovarian cancer.

This clonotype was seen ten or more times. This chain links TRBV7-2 with TRBJ1-1, with 8 bases lining up with TRBD1. J was trimmed by 5 bases and V by 0 bases; bases with no gene match: 5. This CDR3 is built from 15 residues. In germline, CDR1 is SGHTA, CDR2 FQGNSA. CDR3 bases: TGTGCCAGCAGCTTAGCAGCAGGGGGCTGGACTGAAGCTTTCTTT. It yields the protein CASSLAAGGWTEAFF.

In its sample, this clonotype was seen many times. The V call is TRBV24-1, the J call TRBJ1-5; 7 nucleotides line up with TRBD1. This CDR3 has 15 residues. The ends lost 4 bases at V and 0 bases at J; junction bases unmatched: 2. Germline CDR1 reads KGHDR; CDR2 reads SFDVKD. The CDR3 spells CATSDGTDSNQPQHF. In nucleotides, the CDR3 is TGTGCCACCAGTGACGGGACAGATAGCAATCAGCCCCAGCATTTT.

The genes are TRBV18 and TRBJ1-2; TRBD1 might be the D (5 bases). Germline CDR1 reads KGHSH; CDR2 reads LQKENI. The CDR3 loop spans 15 amino acids. Trimming removed 4 bases at V and 1 base at J, with 13 bases between. CDR3 nucleotides: TGTGCCAGCTCACGGGCAGGGCAAATTAACTATGGCTACACCTTC. Residues: CASSRAGQINYGYTF.

This clonotype was recorded many times. The chain recombines TRBV7-8 with TRBJ2-3; 10 bases match TRBD2. The CDR3 contains 15 residues. After removal of 7 bases from V and 0 bases from J, the junction contained 4 bases not matched to a gene. Germline CDR1 SGHVS, CDR2 FQNEAQ. This chain's CDR3 is CASTPTSGSTDTQYF. The DNA for the CDR3 is TGTGCCAGCACCCCGACTAGCGGGAGCACAGATACGCAGTATTTT. The full variable domain, completed using reference TRBV7-8 and TRBJ2-3, is GAGVSQSPRYKVAKRGQDVALRCDPISGHVSLFWYQQALGQGPEFLTYFQNEAQLDKSGLPSDRFFAERPEGSVSTLKIQRTQQEDSAVYLCASTPTSGSTDTQYFGPGTRLTVL.

In this sample, this clonotype turned up many times. The chain carries TRBV9 and TRBJ2-1; no reliable D call. The germline CDR1 and CDR2 sequences are SGDLS and YYNGEE. The CDR3 runs to 12 residues. Trimming cost V 2 bases and J 4 bases, with 4 bases left between them. DNA of the CDR3: TGTGCCAGCAGCGTTGGATACAATGAGCAGTTCTTC. Its protein is CASSVGYNEQFF.

In its sample, this clonotype was seen many times. The chain is built from TRBV7-6 and TRBJ2-7; D might be TRBD2 (5 bases). Germline V lookup: CDR1 SGHVS, CDR2 FNYEAQ. V was pared by 3 bases and J by 4 bases, with 13 bases between. The CDR3 is 14 amino acids. DNA for the CDR3: TGTGCCAGCAGCTTGGGCGGGTCGACATACGAGCAGTACTTC. It is translated as CASSLGGSTYEQYF.

The sample holds many counts of this clonotype. The V and J genes are TRBV11-3 and TRBJ2-3, with 7 positions matching TRBD2. This CDR3 is built from 18 residues. V dropped 1 base and J dropped 2; count of bases not matched to a gene: 12. CDR1 and CDR2 (germline): SGHNT, YENEEA. The CDR3 DNA is TGTGCCAGCAGCTTAGGGTTCGCGGCGGGAGTACACACAGATACGCAGTATTTT. It encodes CASSLGFAAGVHTDTQYF. The full variable domain, completed using reference TRBV11-3 and TRBJ2-3, is EAGVVQSPRYKIIEKKQPVAFWCNPISGHNTLYWYLQNLGQGPELLIRYENEEAVDDSQLPKDRFSAERLKGVDSTLKIQPAELGDSAVYLCASSLGFAAGVHTDTQYFGPGTRLTVL.

This clonotype was found a few times. This rearrangement joins TRBV11-1 to TRBJ2-7, with TRBD1 matching over 11 bases. The CDR3 extends over 15 amino acids. Looked up from germline, CDR1 is SGHAT and CDR2 is FQDESV (reference sequence). V lost 5 bases and J lost 3; bases outside the gene matches: 6. CDR3 protein: CASSLRDRGIYEQYF. The CDR3 DNA follows: TGTGCCAGCAGCCTAAGGGACAGGGGGATCTACGAGCAGTACTTC.

This clonotype was observed many times. The chain has TRBV11-1 and TRBJ2-3; no clear D gene. The germline gives CDR1 SGHAT, CDR2 FQDESV (reference sequence). Trimming removed 3 bases at V and 6 bases at J, with 10 bases between. This CDR3 is built from 13 residues. This CDR3 reads CASSFTGSDTQYF. CDR3 sequence (DNA): TGTGCCAGCAGCTTTACCGGGTCGGATACGCAGTATTTT.

This clonotype was counted ten times or more. This sequence joins TRBV2 and TRBJ1-5; D unresolved. Looked up from germline, CDR1 is SNHLY and CDR2 is FYNNEI. The CDR3 covers 13 residues. Trimming removed 5 bases at V and 2 bases at J, with 7 bases between. CDR3 protein: CASSTTGNQPQHF. DNA for the CDR3: TGTGCCAGCAGTACTACAGGCAATCAGCCCCAGCATTTT.

There are many counts of this clonotype. This chain links TRBV24-1 with TRBJ2-1; tentative D call: TRBD2 (6 bases). The CDR3 contains 16 residues. CDR1 KGHDR and CDR2 SFDVKD come from the germline V gene. Trimming took off 3 bases at V and 10 bases at J, with 21 bases between the two ends. The chain's CDR3 is CATSDPLTSGRDEQFF. Here the CDR3 DNA reads TGTGCCACCAGTGATCCCCTCACCAGCGGGCGGGACGAGCAGTTCTTC.

This chain connects TRBV12-3 or TRBV12-4 to TRBJ2-1, with 12 nucleotides matching TRBD1. After removal of 2 bases from V and 8 bases from J, the junction contained 4 bases not matched to a gene. The CDR3 is 15 amino acids. Here the CDR3 DNA reads TGTGCCAGCAGTTTACCGGGACAGGGGGCCCATGAGCAGTTCTTC. This encodes CASSLPGQGAHEQFF.

This clonotype occurred many times. This chain's CDR3 is CAISGYGTGELFF. CDR3 sequence (DNA): TGTGCCATCAGCGGTTACGGCACCGGGGAGCTGTTTTTT. This sequence joins TRBV10-3 and TRBJ2-2; no clear D gene. The CDR3 length is 13 residues. CDR1 and CDR2 (germline): ENHRY, SYGVKD. V was trimmed by 6 bases and J by 4 bases, leaving 9 bases between them.

The V gene is TRBV24-1, the J gene TRBJ1-1; tentatively, D is TRBD1 (5 bases). This CDR3 is built from 13 residues. Trimming pared 7 bases from V and 8 bases from J, leaving 16 bases between. Germline V gene sequence: CDR1 KGHDR, CDR2 SFDVKD. DNA of the CDR3: TGTGCCACCAGGGCAGCCGGGGGTGGCGAAGCTTTCTTT. It codes for CATRAAGGGEAFF.

This chain joins TRBV9 and TRBJ2-1; D is undetermined. Germline-derived CDR1 and CDR2 are SGDLS and YYNGEE. V was shortened by 6 bases and J by 3 bases, with 4 bases between the two germline ends. The CDR3 has 11 amino acids. The CDR3 reads CASKFYNEQFF. CDR3 DNA: TGTGCCAGCAAATTCTACAATGAGCAGTTCTTC.

The J gene is TRBJ2-2, the V gene TRBV5-1, with 9 bases matching TRBD1. There are 15 residues in the CDR3. V gave up 0 bases and J gave up 5 bases; unmatched junction bases: 2. Germline assignment: CDR1 SGHRS and CDR2 YFSETQ. CDR3 coding DNA: TGCGCCAGCAGCTTGGCCGGACAGGGGACCGGGGAGCTGTTTTTT. Protein product: CASSLAGQGTGELFF.

This clonotype was seen ten or more times. This chain joins TRBV2 and TRBJ1-1; D is uncertain. Germline V gives CDR1 SNHLY, CDR2 FYNNEI. This CDR3 comprises 11 residues. V shed 3 bases and J shed 11 bases, with 10 bases lying between them. CDR3 in DNA: TGTGCCAGCAGTGATGGACGTCGGGCTTTCTTT. Encoded protein: CASSDGRRAFF.

On this clonotype itself: Germline and junction disagree at one end, which may indicate a read error. This rearrangement joins TRBV12-3 or TRBV12-4 to TRBJ2-1; D is ambiguous. The CDR3 loop spans 15 amino acids. The CDR3 here is CASRPLAQSYNEQFF. The CDR3 DNA reads as TGTGCAAGCAGGCCCCTCGCGCAGAGCTACAATGAGCAGTTCTTC.

Many counts were recorded for this clonotype. This CDR3 is CASSFIQDEQFF. CDR3 nucleotide sequence: TGTGCCAGCAGTTTTATACAGGATGAGCAGTTCTTC. The chain combines TRBV12-3 or TRBV12-4 with TRBJ2-1, with D perhaps matching TRBD1 (5 bases). This CDR3 comprises 12 residues. Trimming took off 3 bases at V and 8 bases at J, with 8 bases between the two ends.

V and J are TRBV28 and TRBJ1-2; the D gene is possibly TRBD1 (6 bases). Trimming took 5 bases from V and 5 from J, leaving 12 bases between them. The germline gives CDR1 MDHEN, CDR2 SYDVKM. This CDR3 has 13 residues. The DNA of the CDR3 is TGTGCCAGCAGTAAACTGGACAGATATGGCTACACCTTC. Translation gives CASSKLDRYGYTF.

This clonotype was found many times. The rearrangement joins TRBV27 to TRBJ1-1; D remains unclear. The germline CDR1 and CDR2 sequences are MNHEY and SMNVEV (reference sequence). The CDR3 runs 13 residues. The ends were cut back, 2 bases at V and 1 base at J, with 5 bases in the middle. CDR3 region: CASSLRRNTEAFF. The CDR3 coding sequence is TGTGCCAGCAGTTTACGGCGGAACACTGAAGCTTTCTTT.

This clonotype occurred many times. The gene calls are TRBV12-3 or TRBV12-4 and TRBJ2-1; the match to TRBD1 covers 7 bases. CDR3 length: 14 amino acids. Trimming cost V 5 bases and J 8 bases; bases outside gene matches: 9. CDR3 DNA sequence: TGTGCCAGCAGTCTCAGAGACAGGGACCATGAGCAGTTCTTC. Protein product: CASSLRDRDHEQFF.

This clonotype was seen many times. V gene TRBV21-1 combines with J gene TRBJ2-1; the DNA was not compared with TRBD1, the D call given in the table. TRBV21-1 is flagged as a pseudogene. This CDR3 spans 14 amino acids. The CDR3 loop reads CASSLKGAGNEQFF. In DNA form, the CDR3 reads TGTGCCAGCAGTTTAAAAGGGGCCGGTAATGAGCAGTTCTTC.

CDR3 loop: CASSYSMAGGQPQHF. CDR3 sequence (DNA): TGTGCCAGCAGTTACTCGATGGCAGGAGGTCAGCCCCAGCATTTT. The chain is built from TRBV6-8 and TRBJ1-5; D is undetermined. CDR3 length: 15 residues. Germline loops: CDR1 MNHGY, CDR2 SAAAGT. The V and J ends lost 0 bases and 6 bases respectively, with 12 bases between them.

J is TRBJ2-3 and V is TRBV5-1; no clear D. Germline V gene lookup returns CDR1 SGHRS and CDR2 YFSETQ. CDR3 size: 14 residues. Trimming stripped 2 bases from V and 3 bases from J, with 10 bases between. The CDR3 loop reads CASSLTWLTDTQYF. In DNA, the CDR3 is TGCGCCAGCAGCTTAACGTGGTTGACAGATACGCAGTATTTT.

About this clonotype itself: A far larger clone differs by one base, so this is likely a read error. The chain couples TRBV6-5 to TRBJ2-5, with 15 nucleotides matching TRBD2. V lost 7 bases and J lost 11; bases outside the gene matches: 23. The CDR3 has 19 residues. The germline gives CDR1 MNHEY, CDR2 SVGAGI. The CDR3, as DNA: TGTGCCAGCACCCCAGGGGGACTAGCGGGAGGCAGGGCCTACAATGAGCAGTACTTC. This sequence encodes CASTPGGLAGGRAYNEQYF.

This rearrangement joins TRBV6-2 or TRBV6-3 to TRBJ2-4, with D unresolved. Germline CDR1 reads MNHEY; CDR2 reads SVGEGT. Trimming pared 6 bases from V and 9 bases from J, leaving 18 bases between. The CDR3 is 14 residues long. The CDR3 reads CASRATDAVGIQYF. CDR3 bases: TGTGCCAGCAGGGCGACGGACGCCGTGGGCATTCAGTACTTC.

This clonotype appeared a few times. The CDR3 sequence is CASSQNGNGYTF. CDR3 coding DNA: TGTGCCAGCAGCCAAAACGGGAACGGCTACACCTTC. The chain combines TRBV3-1 with TRBJ1-2; no clear D gene. This CDR3 has 12 amino acids. CDR1 and CDR2 (germline): LGHDT, YNNKEL (reference sequence). The germline V and J ends were trimmed by 2 bases and 8 bases, with 9 bases remaining between them.

A remark on this clonotype: A much larger clone lies a single base off, so this may be a read error. V and J are TRBV29-1 and TRBJ2-1, with D perhaps matching TRBD1 or TRBD2 (5 bases each). Trimming took off 7 bases at V and 8 bases at J, with 15 bases between the two ends. CDR1 SQVTM and CDR2 ANQGSEA come from the germline V gene. The CDR3 length is 12 residues. The DNA of the CDR3 is TGCAGCGCCGGATGGGGGATCGATGAGCAGTTCTTC. Its protein product is CSAGWGIDEQFF.

About this clonotype: This may arise from a read error, as a much more abundant clone is one base away. This CDR3 fails to terminate in the conserved phenylalanine or tryptophan, so it likely reflects a read error. The CDR3 loop reads CASSFWGADTQYI. The CDR3 coding sequence is TGTGCCAGCAGCTTCTGGGGGGCAGATACGCAGTATATT. The chain carries TRBV7-9 and TRBJ2-3; tentatively, D is TRBD2 (6 bases). The CDR3 has 13 residues. Trimming took off 3 bases at V and 4 bases at J, with 8 bases between the two ends. Germline CDR1 SEHNR, CDR2 FQNEAQ (reference sequence).

This clonotype appeared many times. This chain uses TRBV7-3 with TRBJ2-1, with 10 bases lining up with TRBD2. The CDR3 sequence is 16 residues long. Per the germline V gene, CDR1 is SGHTA and CDR2 is FQGTGA. V trimming: 6 bases; J trimming: 8 bases; junction bases outside the gene matches: 13. The CDR3 nucleotides read TGTGCCAGCAGTCGCTCGGAGGGACTAGCGTCGGATGAGCAGTTCTTC. Encoded protein: CASSRSEGLASDEQFF.

This clonotype was detected many times. CDR3 loop: CASKPTATNEKLFF. The CDR3 DNA follows: TGTGCCAGTAAGCCGACAGCAACTAATGAAAAACTGTTTTTT. The rearrangement uses TRBV19 and TRBJ1-4; D possibly corresponds to TRBD1 (5 bases). The CDR3 consists of 14 residues. CDR1 is LNHDA and CDR2 is SQIVND in the germline V gene (reference sequence). V dropped 7 bases and J dropped 0 bases, with 9 bases sitting between them.